These 13 T cell receptor beta chains were sequenced from one sample in a study of CD8 T cells in ankylosing spondylitis. Using its own MiXCR run on the 5' RACE reads, TCRdb lists one record per CDR3 protein. The sample includes 150,000 or so distinct CDR3 sequences, roughly 18% of them seen just once. The sample taken for sequencing was blood, either unsorted or a sorted T cell fraction (not recorded which). The source is a male donor with ankylosing spondylitis or in good health (not recorded which).

This clonotype was observed a handful of times. The chain uses TRBV10-3 and TRBJ2-7; 7 nucleotides agree with TRBD1. This CDR3 spans 13 amino acids. Germline CDR1 is ENHRY and CDR2 is SYGVKD. The junction had 8 bases not matched to a gene; V was cut back by 6 bases and J by 6 bases. The CDR3 region has the DNA TGTGCCATCAGGGGGACAGCAAATCGCGAGCAGTACTTC. This gives the protein CAIRGTANREQYF.

This clonotype occurred a few times. The chain uses TRBV12-3 or TRBV12-4 and TRBJ1-4; TRBD1 agrees at 7 bases. The CDR3 covers 15 residues. Trimming at V came to 4 bases and at J to 7 bases, leaving 9 bases not matched to a gene. CDR3 in DNA: TGTGCCAGCAGTTCATCCTCTGACAGGGCTGAAAAACTGTTTTTT. Encoded protein: CASSSSSDRAEKLFF.

As regards this clonotype: This may arise from a read error, as a much more abundant clone is one base away. CDR3 DNA: TGTGCCAGCAGTTTCTGGGGGGCACCTACTATCCAAGAGACCCAGTACTTC. Translated, it gives CASSFWGAPTIQETQYF. V usage is TRBV27 and J usage is TRBJ2-5; D is tentatively TRBD1 or TRBD2 (6 bases each). V was cut by 3 bases and J by 1 base, with 18 bases left in between. The V gene's germline CDR1 is MNHEY and CDR2 SMNVEV (reference sequence). CDR3 size: 17 residues.

This clonotype was detected a few times. The CDR3 nucleotides are TGCAGTGCTGTTACCGGGACAGGATTCGAGCAGTACTTC. Protein: CSAVTGTGFEQYF. This chain links TRBV20-1 with TRBJ2-7; 8 bases align to TRBD1. Losses at the gene ends were 5 bases for V and 6 bases for J; bases not matched to a gene: 9. The CDR3 sequence is 13 residues long. Per the germline V gene, CDR1 is DFQATT and CDR2 is SNEGSKA (reference sequence).

This clonotype was detected a few times. The chain links TRBV28 to TRBJ2-7, with 10 nucleotides matching TRBD2. This CDR3 has 17 amino acids. Trimming took 6 bases from V and 2 from J; bases not matched to a gene: 13. Germline V CDR1 and CDR2: MDHEN, SYDVKM. CDR3 nucleotides: TGTGCCAGCAGCACCGGGACTAGCGAGTGGATCACCTACGAGCAGTACTTC. It codes for CASSTGTSEWITYEQYF. Full variable domain (rest looked up from reference TRBV28 and TRBJ2-7): DVKVTQSSRYLVKRTGEKVFLECVQDMDHENMFWYRQDPGLGLRLIYFSYDVKMKEKGDIPEGYSVSREKKERFSLILESASTNQTSMYLCASSTGTSEWITYEQYFGPGTRLTVT.

This clonotype was recorded many times. The CDR3 region has the DNA TGTGCCACCTTTAAGTCGGCCGGGGAGCTGTTTTTT. Protein: CATFKSAGELFF. The V call is TRBV28, the J call TRBJ2-2; D unresolved. V was cut by 10 bases and J by 6 bases, with 12 bases left in between. Germline lookup yields CDR1 MDHEN and CDR2 SYDVKM. The CDR3 consists of 12 residues.

This clonotype came up many times. This chain links TRBV10-3 with TRBJ2-2, with 8 bases lining up with TRBD2. V lost 11 bases, J lost 6 bases, and 11 bases stayed unmatched. This CDR3 has 14 amino acids. Germline loops: CDR1 ENHRY, CDR2 SYGVKD. The CDR3 loop reads CAARGREVAGELFF. As DNA, the CDR3 is TGTGCCGCGAGAGGGCGGGAGGTTGCCGGGGAGCTGTTTTTT.

The V call is TRBV20-1, the J call TRBJ2-1, with 7 bases that match TRBD2. The CDR3 runs to 15 residues. With 1 base clipped from V and 8 bases from J, the junction kept 11 bases outside the gene matches. Germline V gene data show CDR1 as DFQATT and CDR2 as SNEGSKA (reference sequence). The CDR3: CSARGSLAFVDEQFF. The CDR3 DNA follows: TGCAGTGCTAGAGGGTCACTAGCGTTCGTCGATGAGCAGTTCTTC.

This clonotype was seen many times. The chain couples TRBV10-2 to TRBJ2-7, with 7 bases that match TRBD1. Germline V gives CDR1 WSHSY, CDR2 SAAADI. The length of the CDR3 is 14 residues. The ends lost 6 bases at V and 3 bases at J; junction bases unmatched: 8. Written as DNA, the CDR3 is TGCGCCAGCAGGGACAGGCAGAGAGACTACGAGCAGTACTTC. It yields the protein CASRDRQRDYEQYF.

This clonotype was detected many times. J is TRBJ2-2 and V is TRBV24-1, with TRBD1 identical over 10 bases. This CDR3 is built from 14 residues. After removal of 9 bases from V and 6 bases from J, the junction contained 6 bases not matched to a gene. Per the germline V gene, CDR1 is KGHDR and CDR2 is SFDVKD. The CDR3 DNA reads TGTGCCACCCCCGGACAGGGGGAACCCGGGGAGCTGTTTTTT. This encodes CATPGQGEPGELFF.

This clonotype has a handful of counts. The chain joins TRBV18 to TRBJ2-7; TRBD2 is a possible D gene (6 bases). The germline CDR1 and CDR2 sequences are KGHSH and LQKENI. The length of the CDR3 is 15 residues. The V end lost 4 bases, the J end lost 2 bases, and 15 bases lay between the germline ends. The CDR3 nucleotides are TGTGCCAGCTCACTCGGCCAAACTAGCCCCTACGAGCAGTACTTC. The encoded protein is CASSLGQTSPYEQYF.

Ten or more counts support this clonotype. The genes are TRBV20-1 and TRBJ2-3; D is perhaps TRBD1 or TRBD2 (6 bases each). Germline CDR1 DFQATT, CDR2 SNEGSKA (reference sequence). Deletions cut 5 bases from V and 6 bases from J, with 12 bases between. The CDR3 totals 12 residues. The CDR3 loop reads CSAGGGKDTQYF. The CDR3 nucleotides read TGCAGTGCTGGAGGGGGTAAGGATACGCAGTATTTT.

This clonotype was observed at least ten times. CDR3 region: CASSVGWGEAFF. The CDR3 DNA follows: TGTGCCAGCAGCGTAGGGTGGGGGGAAGCTTTCTTT. The chain employs TRBV9 and TRBJ1-1; D may be TRBD1 (5 bases). Looked up from germline, CDR1 is SGDLS and CDR2 is YYNGEE. Trimming shortened V by 0 bases and J by 8 bases, and 8 bases separated the two germline ends. This CDR3 is built from 12 residues.